Presented here are 20 T cell receptor beta chains from one specimen sequenced in a study of T cell responses to AZD1222 COVID-19 vaccine. The protocol was immunoSEQ multiplex PCR, while the TCRdb copy is restricted to in-frame clones and leaves out a portion. The table includes 130,000 or so clones, around 89% detected once. The sample consisted of peripheral blood, taken 28 days after the second AZD1222 dose. The receptors were sampled from an adult who received the AZD1222 COVID-19 vaccine.

This clone has just one count. The chain employs TRBV6-5 and TRBJ1-1; possibly TRBD1 for D (6 bases). The CDR3 runs to 15 residues. Germline V gene data show CDR1 as MNHEY and CDR2 as SVGAGI. V was shortened by 0 bases and J by 3 bases, with 11 bases between the two germline ends. CDR3 amino acids: CASSYSQGLHTEAFF. CDR3 DNA sequence: TGTGCCAGCAGTTACTCGCAGGGGTTGCACACTGAAGCTTTCTTT.

The rearrangement joins TRBV6-2 or TRBV6-3 to TRBJ1-5; D gene ambiguous. The V end lost 5 bases, the J end lost 1 base, and 3 bases lay between the germline ends. The CDR3 has 12 amino acids. CDR1 and CDR2 from the germline V gene are MNHEY and SVGEGT. Here the CDR3 reads CASSDSNQPQHF. The CDR3 DNA reads TGTGCCAGCAGTGACAGCAATCAGCCCCAGCATTTT.

The V gene is TRBV30, the J gene TRBJ1-3; 9 bases align to TRBD1. Trimming removed 1 base from V and 5 bases from J; junction bases left unmatched: 3. There are 14 residues in the CDR3. Germline CDR1 is GTSNPN and CDR2 is SVGIG (reference sequence). This chain's CDR3 is CAWSAGTGRNTIYF. The CDR3 DNA reads as TGTGCCTGGAGTGCCGGGACAGGGAGAAACACCATATATTTT.

The chain employs TRBV12-2 and TRBJ2-7; no check of the table's D call, TRBD2, against the DNA was made. TRBV12-2 is shown as a pseudogene. This CDR3 has 16 amino acids. The CDR3 coding sequence is TGTGCAAGTCGCTTATTTGGCTTAGCAGTATCCTACGAGCAGTACTTC. It encodes CASRLFGLAVSYEQYF.

The gene calls are TRBV10-2 and TRBJ1-5, with 11 positions matching TRBD1. The germline V gene has CDR1 WSHSY and CDR2 SAAADI. J gave up 7 bases and V 6 bases, and 2 bases lay outside the gene matches. The CDR3 is 13 amino acids. CDR3: CASRDRGLQPQHF. CDR3 coding DNA: TGCGCCAGCAGGGACAGGGGGCTGCAGCCCCAGCATTTT.

The rearrangement joins TRBV2 to TRBJ2-5; D uncertain. V lost 5 bases, J lost 5 bases, and 9 bases lay in between. The CDR3 consists of 12 residues. In germline, CDR1 is SNHLY, CDR2 FYNNEI. The CDR3 loop reads CASSRTWETQYF. DNA of the CDR3: TGTGCCAGCAGTAGGACCTGGGAGACCCAGTACTTC.

J is TRBJ1-1 and V is TRBV6-5; unclear D gene. This CDR3 is built from 14 residues. The V and J ends lost 1 base and 4 bases respectively, with 10 bases between them. Germline assignment: CDR1 MNHEY and CDR2 SVGAGI. The CDR3 is CASSYFGLGTEAFF. The DNA of the CDR3 is TGTGCCAGCAGTTACTTTGGTCTGGGCACTGAAGCTTTCTTT.

This chain joins TRBV15 and TRBJ1-5; D is perhaps TRBD1 (6 bases). Trimming removed 1 base from V and 7 bases from J, with 20 bases in between. CDR1 and CDR2 from the germline V gene are LNHNV and YYDKDF (reference sequence). The CDR3 runs 17 residues. The CDR3 loop is CATSRVGGQRVKQPQHF. The CDR3 nucleotides are TGTGCCACCAGCAGAGTGGGGGGGCAGAGGGTTAAACAGCCCCAGCATTTT.

This clone was counted ten times or more. The chain has TRBV18 and TRBJ2-1, with no clear D. V lost 5 bases and J lost 10, with 21 bases in between. The germline V gene has CDR1 KGHSH and CDR2 LQKENI. The CDR3 loop spans 15 amino acids. CDR3 nucleotide sequence: TGTGCCAGCTCATCCCAAATAGGTCGTGCCGGAGAGCAGTTCTTC. Its translation is CASSSQIGRAGEQFF. The entire variable domain, with the rest obtained from reference TRBV18 and TRBJ2-1, is as follows: NAGVMQNPRHLVRRRGQEARLRCSPMKGHSHVYWYRQLPEEGLKFMVYLQKENIIDESGMPKERFSAEFPKEGPSILRIQQVVRGDSAAYFCASSSQIGRAGEQFFGPGTRLTVL.

This chain links TRBV6-1 with TRBJ1-2; D not certain. The V gene's germline CDR1 is MNHNS and CDR2 SASEGT. V lost 1 base to trimming and J lost 4 bases, with 4 bases between them. This CDR3 region has 12 residues. Written as DNA, the CDR3 is TGTGCCAGCAGTGAAGTAGGCTATGGCTACACCTTC. Translated: CASSEVGYGYTF.

V is TRBV19 and J is TRBJ1-5; TRBD1 aligns across 11 bases. The CDR3 runs 16 residues. The germline V gene has CDR1 LNHDA and CDR2 SQIVND (reference sequence). J gave up 7 bases and V 6 bases, and 11 bases lay outside the gene matches. The CDR3: CASSPGQGGFGQPQHF. Written as DNA, the CDR3 is TGTGCCAGTAGCCCGGGACAGGGGGGGTTCGGGCAGCCCCAGCATTTT.

The gene calls are TRBV27 and TRBJ2-5, with TRBD1 matching 7 bases. The CDR3 covers 15 residues. V shed 4 bases and J 4 bases; nucleotides not matched to a gene: 9. CDR1 is MNHEY, CDR2 SMNVEV, per germline (reference sequence). The CDR3 reads CASSWQGEGVETQYF. The CDR3 bases are TGTGCCAGCAGTTGGCAGGGGGAAGGAGTAGAGACCCAGTACTTC.

This chain connects TRBV14 to TRBJ2-5; D possibly corresponds to TRBD2 (6 bases). This CDR3 spans 12 amino acids. From germline, CDR1 is SGHDN and CDR2 FVKESK. V lost 8 bases and J 3 bases, leaving 10 bases between the germline ends. CDR3 residues: CASGGTEETQYF. The DNA for the CDR3 is TGTGCCAGCGGCGGGACTGAAGAGACCCAGTACTTC.

This chain uses TRBV4-2 with TRBJ2-3; D could derive from TRBD1 or TRBD2 (5 bases each). The CDR3 length is 15 residues. CDR1 and CDR2 (germline): LGHNA, YNFKEQ. V lost 1 base to trimming and J lost 0 bases, with 8 bases between them. The CDR3 coding sequence is TGTGCCAGCAGCCAAGCTTGGGGGAGCACAGATACGCAGTATTTT. Its protein product is CASSQAWGSTDTQYF.

This clone was detected only once. The chain joins TRBV7-2 to TRBJ1-1; D is perhaps TRBD1 (6 bases). Between the trimmed V and J ends, which lost 5 bases and 5 bases, there was a span of 18 bases. CDR3 length equals 15 residues. CDR1 and CDR2 (germline): SGHTA, FQGNSA. The CDR3 region is CASSQRTRGGTEAFF. The CDR3 DNA is TGTGCCAGCAGCCAACGGACCCGAGGGGGTACTGAAGCTTTCTTT.

This clone showed up just a few times. The J gene is TRBJ2-2, the V gene TRBV6-5, with 9 bases lining up with TRBD1. Germline CDR1 is MNHEY and CDR2 is SVGAGI. The J segment lost 6 bases and the V segment lost 8 bases, leaving 10 bases of the junction unmatched. CDR3 length: 15 amino acids. The CDR3 nucleotides read TGTGCCAGCGGGTACTGGACAGGGGTATCCGGGGAGCTGTTTTTT. As protein: CASGYWTGVSGELFF.

V gene TRBV3-1 (or the pseudogene TRBV3-2) combines with J gene TRBJ1-3; D remains ambiguous. V was cut by 0 bases and J by 0 bases, with 9 bases left in between. The CDR3 spans 16 residues. Germline assignment: CDR1 LGHDT and CDR2 YNNKEL (reference sequence). The CDR3 protein is CASSQDLRYSGNTIYF. In DNA, the CDR3 is TGTGCCAGCAGCCAAGATCTAAGGTACTCTGGAAACACCATATATTTT.

The chain uses TRBV7-2 and TRBJ2-7, with D perhaps TRBD1 (5 bases). Germline CDR1 reads SGHTA; CDR2 reads FQGNSA. The CDR3 spans 14 residues. The ends were cut back, 1 base at V and 2 bases at J, with 9 bases in the middle. CDR3 bases: TGTGCCAGCAGCTTAGGGACATTTCCCTACGAGCAGTACTTC. Protein: CASSLGTFPYEQYF. The full variable domain, in which reference TRBV7-2 and TRBJ2-7 provide the parts outside the CDR3, is GAGVSQSPSNKVTEKGKDVELRCDPISGHTALYWYRQSLGQGLEFLIYFQGNSAPDKSGLPSDRFSAERTGGSVSTLTIQRTQQEDSAVYLCASSLGTFPYEQYFGPGTRLTVT.

The gene calls are TRBV2 and TRBJ1-5; D is ambiguous. Germline CDR1 SNHLY, CDR2 FYNNEI. Deletions cut 3 bases from V and 2 bases from J, with 11 bases between. The CDR3 has 15 residues. The CDR3 bases are TGTGCCAGCAGTGAGAATACCGTTGGCAATCAGCCCCAGCATTTT. Translated: CASSENTVGNQPQHF.

This sequence joins TRBV9 and TRBJ1-3; D call uncertain. The CDR3 runs to 15 residues. Germline V gene lookup returns CDR1 SGDLS and CDR2 YYNGEE. The ends were cut back, 3 bases at V and 1 base at J, with 11 bases in the middle. This CDR3 reads CASSEHRRSGNTIYF. CDR3 in DNA: TGTGCCAGCAGCGAGCATCGGAGGTCTGGAAACACCATATATTTT.